This TCR beta chain was sequenced for a study of beta chain features in type 1 diabetes. The CDR3 contains 14 residues. The J segment lost 2 bases and the V segment lost 6 bases, leaving 3 bases of the junction unmatched. CDR1 is KGHSH and CDR2 is LQKENI in the germline V gene. Study-level points and caveats: Significant though moderate, a shortening of TCRB CDR3s appeared in all four CD4+ subsets of Type 1 diabetes patients.

This clone was found a few times. The target antigen is unknown. Since all of the isolated RNA was reverse transcribed, expressed TCRB transcripts were what got sequenced. Clones were read by immunoSEQ multiplex PCR, and TCRdb kept only the in-frame ones, dropping some. The table has around 340,000 clones, about a tenth seen once. This receptor was taken from a young man with type 1 diabetes. V is TRBV18 and J is TRBJ1-5; 8 bases line up with TRBD1. Specimen: central memory CD4+ T cells from blood. DNA for the CDR3: TGTGCCAGCTCGCAGGGGGCGGGCAATCAGCCCCAGCATTTT. This encodes CASSQGAGNQPQHF.